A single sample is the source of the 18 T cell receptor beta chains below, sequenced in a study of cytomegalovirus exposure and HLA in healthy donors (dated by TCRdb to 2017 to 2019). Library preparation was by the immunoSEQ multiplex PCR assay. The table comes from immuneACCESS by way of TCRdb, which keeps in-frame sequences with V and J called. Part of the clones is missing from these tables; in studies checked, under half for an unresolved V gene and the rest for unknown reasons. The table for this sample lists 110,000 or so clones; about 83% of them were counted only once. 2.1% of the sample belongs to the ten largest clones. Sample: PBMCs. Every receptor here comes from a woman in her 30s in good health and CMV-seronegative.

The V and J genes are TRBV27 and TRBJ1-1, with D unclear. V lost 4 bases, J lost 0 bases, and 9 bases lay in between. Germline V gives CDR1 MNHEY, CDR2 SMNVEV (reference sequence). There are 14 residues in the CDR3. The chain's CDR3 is CASSWGGLNTEAFF. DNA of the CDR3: TGTGCCAGCAGTTGGGGAGGATTGAACACTGAAGCTTTCTTT.

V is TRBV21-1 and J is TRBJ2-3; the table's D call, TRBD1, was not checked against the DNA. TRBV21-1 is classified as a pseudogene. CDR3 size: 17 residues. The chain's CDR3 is CASSKALWALSTDTQYF. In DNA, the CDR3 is TGTGCCAGCAGCAAAGCGCTTTGGGCCCTGAGCACAGATACGCAGTATTTT.

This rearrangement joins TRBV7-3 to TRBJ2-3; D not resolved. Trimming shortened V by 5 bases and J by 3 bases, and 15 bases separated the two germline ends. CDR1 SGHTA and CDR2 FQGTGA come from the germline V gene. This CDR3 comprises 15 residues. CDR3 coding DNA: TGTGCCAGCAGCGTCGGAGCGATCGGGACAGATACGCAGTATTTT. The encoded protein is CASSVGAIGTDTQYF.

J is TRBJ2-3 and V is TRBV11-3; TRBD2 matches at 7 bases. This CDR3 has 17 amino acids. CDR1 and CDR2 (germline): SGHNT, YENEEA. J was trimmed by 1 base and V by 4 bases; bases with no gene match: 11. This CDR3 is CASSYHPQRDRTDTQYF. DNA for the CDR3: TGTGCCAGCAGCTACCACCCCCAGCGGGATCGCACAGATACGCAGTATTTT.

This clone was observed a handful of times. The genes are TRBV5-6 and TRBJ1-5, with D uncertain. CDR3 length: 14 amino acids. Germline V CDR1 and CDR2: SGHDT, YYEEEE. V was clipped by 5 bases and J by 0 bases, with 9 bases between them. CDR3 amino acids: CASRNRISNQPQHF. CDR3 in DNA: TGTGCCAGCAGGAACAGAATTAGCAATCAGCCCCAGCATTTT.

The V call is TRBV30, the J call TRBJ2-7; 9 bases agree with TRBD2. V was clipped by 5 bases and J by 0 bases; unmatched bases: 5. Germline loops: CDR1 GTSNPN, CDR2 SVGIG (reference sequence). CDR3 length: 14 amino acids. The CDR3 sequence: CAWASGVSSYEQYF. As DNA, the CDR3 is TGTGCCTGGGCTAGCGGGGTCAGCTCCTACGAGCAGTACTTC.

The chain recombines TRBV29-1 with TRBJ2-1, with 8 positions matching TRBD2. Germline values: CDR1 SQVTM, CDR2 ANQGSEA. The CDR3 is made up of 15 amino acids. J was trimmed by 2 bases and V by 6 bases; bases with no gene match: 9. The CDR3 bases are TGCAGCGTGCACGGGGGGGACGTAACCTACAATGAGCAGTTCTTC. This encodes CSVHGGDVTYNEQFF.

This CDR3 reads CASSTLAGDQDTQYF. CDR3 nucleotides: TGCGCCAGCAGCACATTAGCGGGGGATCAAGATACGCAGTATTTT. This chain connects TRBV5-1 to TRBJ2-3; 9 positions match TRBD2. The CDR3 sequence is 15 residues long. Trimming took 4 bases from V and 5 from J; bases not matched to a gene: 8. The germline V gene encodes CDR1 SGHRS and CDR2 YFSETQ.

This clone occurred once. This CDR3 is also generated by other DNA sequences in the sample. In nucleotides, the CDR3 is TGCGCCAGCAGCTCGGAGGGGGGGAATCAGCCCCAGCATTTT. It specifies CASSSEGGNQPQHF. This chain links TRBV5-1 with TRBJ1-5, with D maybe TRBD1 (6 bases). V was clipped by 3 bases and J by 4 bases, with 11 bases between them. Per the germline V gene, CDR1 is SGHRS and CDR2 is YFSETQ. This CDR3 is built from 14 residues.

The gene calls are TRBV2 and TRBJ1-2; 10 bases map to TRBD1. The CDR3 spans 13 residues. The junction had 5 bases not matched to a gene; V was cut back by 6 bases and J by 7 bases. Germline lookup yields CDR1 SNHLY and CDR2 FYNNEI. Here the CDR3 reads CASRGQGRGGYTF. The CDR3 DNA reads TGTGCCAGCAGGGGACAGGGGCGGGGTGGCTACACCTTC.

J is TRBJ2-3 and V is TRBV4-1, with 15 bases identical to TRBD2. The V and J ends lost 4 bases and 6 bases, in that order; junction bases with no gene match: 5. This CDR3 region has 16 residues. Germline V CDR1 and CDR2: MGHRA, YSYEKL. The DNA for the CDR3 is TGCGCCAGCAGCCTTGGACTAGCGGGGGGGGCGGATACGCAGTATTTT. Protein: CASSLGLAGGADTQYF.

CDR3: CASSLAVGGLMTDTQYF. The CDR3, as DNA: TGTGCCAGCAGCTTAGCGGTGGGGGGACTAATGACAGATACGCAGTATTTT. The V gene is TRBV7-2, the J gene TRBJ2-3; 7 positions match TRBD2. CDR3 length: 17 amino acids. The J segment lost 3 bases and the V segment lost 0 bases, leaving 9 bases of the junction unmatched. CDR1 and CDR2 from the germline V gene are SGHTA and FQGNSA. The full variable domain, completed using reference TRBV7-2 and TRBJ2-3, is GAGVSQSPSNKVTEKGKDVELRCDPISGHTALYWYRQSLGQGLEFLIYFQGNSAPDKSGLPSDRFSAERTGGSVSTLTIQRTQQEDSAVYLCASSLAVGGLMTDTQYFGPGTRLTVL.

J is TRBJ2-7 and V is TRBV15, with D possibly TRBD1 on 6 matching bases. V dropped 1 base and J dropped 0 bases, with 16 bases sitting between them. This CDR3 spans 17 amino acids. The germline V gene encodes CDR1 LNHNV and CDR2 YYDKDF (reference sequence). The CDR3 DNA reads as TGTGCCACCAGCAGAGGAGGACAGCACGGTAACTCCTACGAGCAGTACTTC. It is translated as CATSRGGQHGNSYEQYF.

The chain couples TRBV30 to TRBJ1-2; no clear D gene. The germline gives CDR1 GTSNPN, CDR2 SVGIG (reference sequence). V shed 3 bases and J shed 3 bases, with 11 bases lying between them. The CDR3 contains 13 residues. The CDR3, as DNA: TGTGCCTGGAGACGAGGAAGTGACTATGGCTACACCTTC. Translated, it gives CAWRRGSDYGYTF.

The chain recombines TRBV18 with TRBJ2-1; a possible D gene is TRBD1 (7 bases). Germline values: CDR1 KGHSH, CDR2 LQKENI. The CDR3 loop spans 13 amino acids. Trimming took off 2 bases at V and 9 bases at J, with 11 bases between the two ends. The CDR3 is CASSPNRGGEQFF. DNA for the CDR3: TGTGCCAGCTCACCAAACAGGGGAGGTGAGCAGTTCTTC.

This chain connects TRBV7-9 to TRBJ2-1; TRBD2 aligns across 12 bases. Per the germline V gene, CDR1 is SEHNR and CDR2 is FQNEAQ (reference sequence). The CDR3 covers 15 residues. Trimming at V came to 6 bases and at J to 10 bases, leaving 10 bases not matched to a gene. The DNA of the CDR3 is TGTGCCAGCAGTTTGACGACTAGCGGGGGTAGAGAGCAGTTCTTC. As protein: CASSLTTSGGREQFF.

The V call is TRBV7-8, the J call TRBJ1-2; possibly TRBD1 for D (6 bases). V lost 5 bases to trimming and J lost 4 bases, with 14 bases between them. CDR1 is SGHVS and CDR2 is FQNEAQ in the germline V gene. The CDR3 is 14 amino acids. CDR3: CASSTETGFYGYTF. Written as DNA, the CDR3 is TGTGCCAGCAGCACGGAGACAGGCTTCTATGGCTACACCTTC.

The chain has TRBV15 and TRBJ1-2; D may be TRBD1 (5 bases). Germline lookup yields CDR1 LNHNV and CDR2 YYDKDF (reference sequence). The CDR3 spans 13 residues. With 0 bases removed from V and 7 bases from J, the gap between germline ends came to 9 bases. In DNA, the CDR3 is TGTGCCACCAGCAGAGACAGGGTGGGTGGCTACACCTTC. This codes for CATSRDRVGGYTF.